The 28 T cell receptor beta chains below come from one sample, sequenced in a study of T cells in Graves' hyperthyroidism and ophthalmopathy (dated by TCRdb to about 2019). Library method: multiplex PCR. Instrument on record: Illumina HiSeq 2000. TCR beta CDR3 regions were amplified from RNA transcripts. The first round of RT-PCR for the TCR CDR3 was performed with the HTBI primer set and the Qiagen OneStep RT-PCR kit. In TCRdb, the public reads were trimmed at Q25 with fastp and aligned with MiXCR, with productive beta chains retained. Entries that share a CDR3 protein sequence are merged under the most common genes and DNA. Recorded for this sample are 600,000 to 800,000 distinct CDR3 sequences; about 35% of them occurred a single time. The ten largest make up less than 40% of the sample. Sequencing was carried out using blood. The receptor source for this set is a woman between 40 and 55 years old with Graves' hyperthyroidism.

A note on this clonotype: This CDR3 fails to terminate in the conserved phenylalanine or tryptophan, so it likely reflects a read error. The CDR3 DNA reads as TGTGCCAGCAGTCCTGATACCTACGAGCAGTACCTC. Residues: CASSPDTYEQYL. The V and J genes are TRBV6-2 or TRBV6-3 and TRBJ2-7; no reliable D call. The CDR3 is 12 residues long. The V end was cut by 5 bases, the J end by 2 bases, with 7 bases between. Germline CDR1 is MNHEY and CDR2 is SVGEGT.

This rearrangement joins TRBV12-3 or TRBV12-4 to TRBJ1-1, with D perhaps TRBD1 (5 bases). The V and J ends lost 5 bases and 1 base respectively, with 11 bases between them. The CDR3 extends over 14 amino acids. CDR3 loop: CASSPITGNTEAFF. The CDR3 region has the DNA TGTGCCAGCAGTCCTATTACAGGGAACACTGAAGCTTTCTTT.

This clonotype was seen at least ten times. The rearrangement uses TRBV11-2 and TRBJ2-5; TRBD1 aligns across 7 bases. The CDR3 extends over 13 amino acids. Losses at the gene ends were 8 bases for V and 3 bases for J; bases not matched to a gene: 6. CDR1 and CDR2 (germline): SGHAT, FQNNGV. This CDR3 is CASSKTGEETQYF. DNA for the CDR3: TGTGCCAGCTCCAAAACAGGGGAAGAGACCCAGTACTTC.

A note on this clonotype: The germline gene is not matched at one end of the junction; a read error may be the cause. J is TRBJ1-1 and V is TRBV10-2; D ambiguous. The CDR3 loop spans 15 amino acids. CDR1 is WSHSY and CDR2 is SAAADI in the germline V gene. CDR3 loop: CASSAFDVYSTKAFF. DNA of the CDR3: TGCGCCAGCTCAGCATTTGACGTGTATAGCACTAAAGCTTTCTTT.

The rearrangement joins TRBV10-3 to TRBJ2-7, with 8 positions matching TRBD1. The germline V gene encodes CDR1 ENHRY and CDR2 SYGVKD. This CDR3 is built from 13 residues. J gave up 5 bases and V 4 bases, and 4 bases lay outside the gene matches. For the CDR3, the DNA is TGTGCCATCAGTGGGGGACAGGTCGACGAGCAGTACTTC. Its protein product is CAISGGQVDEQYF.

This clonotype was detected a few times. The chain uses TRBV2 and TRBJ1-2; 8 positions match TRBD1. CDR3 size: 17 residues. V gave up 6 bases and J gave up 4 bases; unmatched junction bases: 16. Germline V gives CDR1 SNHLY, CDR2 FYNNEI. The CDR3 here is CASSGQGAPARGYGYTF. Written as DNA, the CDR3 is TGTGCCAGCAGCGGTCAGGGGGCCCCTGCTCGCGGCTATGGCTACACCTTC.

This clonotype was picked up a small number of times. The J gene is TRBJ1-1, the V gene TRBV7-9; 8 nucleotides agree with TRBD1. This CDR3 region has 16 residues. Germline CDR1 SEHNR, CDR2 FQNEAQ (reference sequence). V lost 5 bases and J lost 0; bases outside the gene matches: 8. The CDR3 sequence: CASSLHPDRVNTEAFF. DNA for the CDR3: TGTGCCAGCAGCCTCCATCCGGACAGGGTGAACACTGAAGCTTTCTTT.

The rearrangement links TRBV5-1 to TRBJ1-1; 9 nucleotides match TRBD1. This CDR3 region has 16 residues. Germline lookup yields CDR1 SGHRS and CDR2 YFSETQ. V lost 5 bases to trimming and J lost 5 bases; unmatched junction nucleotides: 13. The CDR3 loop reads CASSLTTGGTRTEAFF. DNA for the CDR3: TGCGCCAGCAGTTTGACTACAGGGGGCACGAGAACTGAAGCTTTCTTT.

The chain carries TRBV6-2 or TRBV6-3 and TRBJ1-5; 7 bases agree with TRBD1. V gave up 8 bases and J gave up 4 bases; unmatched junction bases: 11. Germline V gene sequence: CDR1 MNHEY, CDR2 SVGEGT. The CDR3 covers 15 residues. The DNA of the CDR3 is TGTGCCAGCTCCCCTCAAGACAGGGTTAATCAGCCCCAGCATTTT. It translates to CASSPQDRVNQPQHF.

The chain couples TRBV15 to TRBJ2-3, with D maybe TRBD2 (5 bases). Germline CDR1 is LNHNV and CDR2 is YYDKDF (reference sequence). Trimming removed 8 bases at V and 3 bases at J, with 6 bases between. CDR3 size: 11 residues. In nucleotides, the CDR3 is TGTGCCACCGGCGGGACAGATACGCAGTATTTT. Translation gives CATGGTDTQYF.

J is TRBJ2-7 and V is TRBV20-1; D unresolved. The germline V gene encodes CDR1 DFQATT and CDR2 SNEGSKA (reference sequence). This CDR3 region has 14 residues. V shed 1 base and J shed 1 base, with 11 bases lying between them. This CDR3 is CSARGASVSYEQYF. The CDR3 nucleotides read TGCAGTGCTAGAGGGGCTTCCGTATCCTACGAGCAGTACTTC.

Note on this clonotype: At one boundary the junction diverges from the germline segment, which might be a read error. The chain links TRBV10-2 to TRBJ1-1; D is perhaps TRBD1 (5 bases). This CDR3 is built from 13 residues. Germline-derived CDR1 and CDR2 are WSHSY and SAAADI. CDR3 nucleotides: TGTGCCAGCAGCCACAAAAACGGGGGTGAAGCTTTCTTT. It encodes CASSHKNGGEAFF.

This clonotype was seen more than once but under ten times. J is TRBJ2-7 and V is TRBV13; 10 bases align to TRBD2. CDR3 length: 14 amino acids. V lost 5 bases to trimming and J lost 6 bases; unmatched junction nucleotides: 7. The germline V gene encodes CDR1 PRHDT and CDR2 FYEKMQ (reference sequence). The CDR3 here is CASSALAGESEQYF. The CDR3 region has the DNA TGTGCCAGCAGCGCTCTAGCGGGGGAATCCGAGCAGTACTTC.

This sequence joins TRBV29-1 and TRBJ1-1; 8 bases are shared with TRBD1. Germline values: CDR1 SQVTM, CDR2 ANQGSEA. Trimming took 7 bases from V and 5 from J; bases not matched to a gene: 12. The CDR3 contains 14 residues. CDR3 region: CSAEGRGRITEAFF. The CDR3, as DNA: TGCAGCGCCGAGGGCAGGGGGCGTATAACTGAAGCTTTCTTT.

The J gene is TRBJ1-3, the V gene TRBV7-2, with a weak D call TRBD1 (5 bases). The CDR3 sequence is 15 residues long. The ends were cut back, 7 bases at V and 7 bases at J, with 20 bases in the middle. CDR1 is SGHTA and CDR2 is FQGNSA in the germline V gene. As DNA, the CDR3 is TGTGCCAGCACGGGGGAGGGTGAAAACGGGAACACCATATATTTT. Translating it yields CASTGEGENGNTIYF.

The chain has TRBV6-5 and TRBJ1-2; D is possibly TRBD1 (6 bases). This CDR3 has 15 amino acids. CDR1 is MNHEY, CDR2 SVGAGI, per germline. V dropped 4 bases and J dropped 4 bases, with 16 bases sitting between them. In DNA form, the CDR3 reads TGTGCCAGCAGTTTAAGGGGGGATAATCTCTATGGCTACACCTTC. It encodes CASSLRGDNLYGYTF.

In its sample, this clonotype was seen many times. The J gene is TRBJ2-7, the V gene TRBV20-1, with 10 bases that match TRBD2. The V segment lost 6 bases and the J segment 0 bases; nucleotides outside the gene matches: 8. CDR1 is DFQATT, CDR2 SNEGSKA, per germline (reference sequence). There are 15 residues in the CDR3. The CDR3 bases are TGCAGTGCACCGGGACTAGCGAAGAGCTCCTACGAGCAGTACTTC. It yields the protein CSAPGLAKSSYEQYF.

This clonotype was observed at least ten times. V usage is TRBV2 and J usage is TRBJ1-5, with 9 bases fitting TRBD1. The CDR3 is 13 amino acids. Germline V CDR1 and CDR2: SNHLY, FYNNEI. The junction had 4 bases not matched to a gene; V was cut back by 7 bases and J by 6 bases. The DNA of the CDR3 is TGTGCCAGCAAGGACAGGGGTATTCAGCCCCAGCATTTT. Translating gives CASKDRGIQPQHF.

J is TRBJ1-4 and V is TRBV28; no clear D. V was pared by 6 bases and J by 7 bases, with 18 bases between. The CDR3 contains 15 residues. Germline values: CDR1 MDHEN, CDR2 SYDVKM. The CDR3 is CASSPSGKWSEKLFF. DNA of the CDR3: TGTGCCAGCAGCCCTTCGGGGAAGTGGAGTGAAAAACTGTTTTTT.

The chain carries TRBV6-1 and TRBJ1-3, with D unresolved. With 0 bases removed from V and 4 bases from J, the gap between germline ends came to 7 bases. The CDR3 sequence is 14 residues long. Germline CDR1 and CDR2: MNHNS and SASEGT. The CDR3 region has the DNA TGTGCCAGCAGTGAAGCGTACGCGGGAAACACCATATATTTT. Encoded protein: CASSEAYAGNTIYF.

In its sample, this clonotype was seen many times. V and J are TRBV20-1 and TRBJ2-7; D is possibly TRBD1 (6 bases). This CDR3 has 14 amino acids. Germline V gene lookup returns CDR1 DFQATT and CDR2 SNEGSKA (reference sequence). The V end lost 3 bases, the J end lost 0 bases, and 12 bases lay between the germline ends. CDR3 protein: CSARRPDSSYEQYF. In DNA form, the CDR3 reads TGCAGTGCTAGGCGTCCGGACAGCTCCTACGAGCAGTACTTC.

In its sample, this clonotype was seen a few times. The chain links TRBV20-1 to TRBJ1-3, with TRBD1 identical over 7 bases. The CDR3 has 15 residues. The V gene's germline CDR1 is DFQATT and CDR2 SNEGSKA (reference sequence). V was pared by 2 bases and J by 5 bases, with 9 bases of the junction left unmatched. The CDR3 DNA reads as TGCAGTGCTAGACCCGACAGGGATTCGCGAAACACCATATATTTT. As protein: CSARPDRDSRNTIYF.

This chain joins TRBV6-5 and TRBJ1-5; TRBD1 might be the D (5 bases). Per the germline V gene, CDR1 is MNHEY and CDR2 is SVGAGI. The CDR3 runs to 17 residues. Trimming took 0 bases from V and 11 from J, leaving 23 bases between them. CDR3 region: CASSYSVGVGQHAAQHF. CDR3 coding DNA: TGTGCCAGCAGTTACTCGGTTGGGGTCGGACAACACGCCGCCCAGCATTTT.

This clonotype was detected a few times. The gene calls are TRBV7-9 and TRBJ2-2; 10 bases are shared with TRBD2. Germline V gene lookup returns CDR1 SEHNR and CDR2 FQNEAQ (reference sequence). Trimming at V came to 5 bases and at J to 7 bases, leaving 10 bases not matched to a gene. This CDR3 spans 16 amino acids. The CDR3 coding sequence is TGTGCCAGCAGCCCTCGAGCGGGGGGGCTACACGGGGAGCTGTTTTTT. Its translation: CASSPRAGGLHGELFF.

This chain links TRBV20-1 with TRBJ2-7, with D perhaps given as TRBD1 or TRBD2 (5 bases each). V lost 1 base, J lost 9 bases, and 10 bases lay in between. Germline assignment: CDR1 DFQATT and CDR2 SNEGSKA (reference sequence). The CDR3 length is 11 residues. For the CDR3, the DNA is TGCAGTGCTAGAGTGGGGGTTGGGCAGTACTTC. This codes for CSARVGVGQYF.

This clonotype was counted many times. The V gene is TRBV7-9, the J gene TRBJ1-4; D might be TRBD1 (5 bases). Looked up from germline, CDR1 is SEHNR and CDR2 is FQNEAQ (reference sequence). The CDR3 has 14 amino acids. Trimming stripped 8 bases from V and 5 bases from J, with 15 bases between. The CDR3 loop is CASQLGGMNEKLFF. DNA of the CDR3: TGTGCCAGCCAGCTTGGGGGGATGAATGAAAAACTGTTTTTT.

The chain recombines TRBV29-1 with TRBJ2-7; 7 nucleotides align to TRBD1. The germline gives CDR1 SQVTM, CDR2 ANQGSEA. Trimming cost V 6 bases and J 2 bases; bases outside gene matches: 10. The CDR3 consists of 14 residues. The CDR3 is CSVPNPDRTYEQYF. CDR3 sequence (DNA): TGCAGCGTGCCAAATCCGGACAGGACCTACGAGCAGTACTTC.

The CDR3 is CSARGGAGQYF. CDR3 coding DNA: TGCAGTGCTAGGGGAGGGGCCGGGCAGTACTTC. The chain joins TRBV20-1 to TRBJ2-7; TRBD2 agrees at 7 bases. The length of the CDR3 is 11 residues. J was trimmed by 9 bases and V by 3 bases; bases with no gene match: 5. Germline V CDR1 and CDR2: DFQATT, SNEGSKA (reference sequence).